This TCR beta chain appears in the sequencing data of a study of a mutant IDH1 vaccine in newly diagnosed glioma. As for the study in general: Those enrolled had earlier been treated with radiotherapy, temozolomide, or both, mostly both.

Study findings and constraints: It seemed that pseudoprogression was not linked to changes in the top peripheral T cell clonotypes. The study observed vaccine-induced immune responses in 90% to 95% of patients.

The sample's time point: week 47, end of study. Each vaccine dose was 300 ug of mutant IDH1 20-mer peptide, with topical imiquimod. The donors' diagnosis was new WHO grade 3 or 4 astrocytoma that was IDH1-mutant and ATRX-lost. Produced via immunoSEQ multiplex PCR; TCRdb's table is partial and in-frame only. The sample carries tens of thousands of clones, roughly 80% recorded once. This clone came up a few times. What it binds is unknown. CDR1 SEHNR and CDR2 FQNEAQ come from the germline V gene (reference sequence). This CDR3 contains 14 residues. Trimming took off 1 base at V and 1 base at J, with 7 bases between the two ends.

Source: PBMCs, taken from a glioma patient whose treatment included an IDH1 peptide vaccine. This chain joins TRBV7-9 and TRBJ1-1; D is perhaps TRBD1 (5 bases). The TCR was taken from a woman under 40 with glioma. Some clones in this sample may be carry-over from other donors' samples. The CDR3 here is CASSLEGPNTEAFF. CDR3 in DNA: TGTGCCAGCAGCTTAGAGGGACCGAACACTGAAGCTTTCTTT. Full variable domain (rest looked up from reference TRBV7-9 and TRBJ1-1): DTGVSQNPRHKITKRGQNVTFRCDPISEHNRLYWYRQTLGQGPEFLTYFQNEAQLEKSRLLSDRFSAERPKGSFSTLEIQRTEQGDSAMYLCASSLEGPNTEAFFGQGTRLTVV.